The 24 T cell receptor beta chains reported below all come from one sample, sequenced in a study of blood T cell repertoires in COVID-19. Using immunoSEQ multiplex PCR, the repertoire was profiled, and TCRdb retains in-frame clones only, with some absent. The repertoire holds 650,000 to 800,000 clones, with around 90% as singletons. Sequencing was done on a sample of peripheral blood. These receptors all stem from a woman younger than 30 with acute or convalescent COVID-19.

The rearrangement uses TRBV19 and TRBJ2-2; 11 nucleotides agree with TRBD1. This CDR3 contains 16 residues. J gave up 6 bases and V 2 bases, and 5 bases lay outside the gene matches. The germline CDR1 and CDR2 sequences are LNHDA and SQIVND (reference sequence). CDR3: CASSIPGTGGPGELFF. In DNA form, the CDR3 reads TGTGCCAGTAGTATACCTGGGACAGGGGGGCCCGGGGAGCTGTTTTTT.

The chain joins TRBV7-2 to TRBJ2-7, with 9 bases aligning to TRBD2. The trim removed 5 bases at V and 0 bases at J, leaving 5 bases unmatched. The CDR3 length is 15 residues. The germline V gene has CDR1 SGHTA and CDR2 FQGNSA. The chain's CDR3 is CASSLSGGDSYEQYF. DNA for the CDR3: TGTGCCAGCAGCCTTAGCGGGGGTGACTCCTACGAGCAGTACTTC.

The CDR3 loop reads CASSYKTGGYGYTF. CDR3 bases: TGTGCCAGCAGTTACAAGACAGGGGGCTATGGCTACACCTTC. V and J are TRBV27 and TRBJ1-2, with 9 bases that match TRBD1. Germline V CDR1 and CDR2: MNHEY, SMNVEV (reference sequence). The CDR3 is 14 residues long. The junction had 4 bases not matched to a gene; V was cut back by 4 bases and J by 4 bases.

The chain links TRBV11-2 to TRBJ2-2, with D possibly being TRBD1 (6 bases). V was trimmed by 3 bases and J by 5 bases, leaving 25 bases between them. The CDR3 consists of 19 residues. In germline, CDR1 is SGHAT, CDR2 FQNNGV. The CDR3 loop reads CASSFLGGSGVQGTGELFF. The CDR3 coding sequence is TGTGCCAGCAGCTTTCTAGGGGGATCAGGGGTACAAGGGACCGGGGAGCTGTTTTTT. The variable domain in full, completed from reference TRBV11-2 and TRBJ2-2, reads EAGVAQSPRYKIIEKRQSVAFWCNPISGHATLYWYQQILGQGPKLLIQFQNNGVVDDSQLPKDRFSAERLKGVDSTLKIQPAKLEDSAVYLCASSFLGGSGVQGTGELFFGEGSRLTVL.

The rearrangement uses TRBV24-1 and TRBJ1-2; TRBD1 aligns across 9 bases. V was pared by 4 bases and J by 8 bases, with 7 bases of the junction left unmatched. Germline V gene sequence: CDR1 KGHDR, CDR2 SFDVKD. The CDR3 is 14 amino acids. The DNA for the CDR3 is TGTGCCACCAGTGACACGACAGGGGGGTTAGGCTACACCTTC. This gives the protein CATSDTTGGLGYTF.

The table lists this clone with a few counts. The chain employs TRBV5-8 and TRBJ1-4; a weak D match, TRBD1 (6 bases). The length of the CDR3 is 16 residues. V dropped 0 bases and J dropped 2 bases, with 11 bases sitting between them. Germline CDR1 SGHTS, CDR2 YDEGEE. This chain's CDR3 is CASSLGTGFTNEKLFF. The CDR3 nucleotides are TGTGCCAGCAGCTTGGGAACAGGGTTCACTAATGAAAAACTGTTTTTT. The full variable domain, with the rest looked up from reference TRBV5-8 and TRBJ1-4, is EAGVTQSPTHLIKTRGQQATLRCSPISGHTSVYWYQQALGLGLQFLLWYDEGEERNRGNFPPRFSGRQFPNYSSELNVNALELEDSALYLCASSLGTGFTNEKLFFGSGTQLSVL.

J is TRBJ2-1 and V is TRBV5-1, with a weak D call TRBD1 (6 bases). Trimming shortened V by 8 bases and J by 1 base, and 13 bases separated the two germline ends. Germline values: CDR1 SGHRS, CDR2 YFSETQ. This CDR3 is 14 amino acids long. CDR3 sequence (DNA): TGCGCCAGTTACAGGGAGTCGTCCTACAATGAGCAGTTCTTC. Translation: CASYRESSYNEQFF.

This clone was observed a single time. V usage is TRBV4-1 and J usage is TRBJ2-3; the match to TRBD2 covers 7 bases. Trimming took 4 bases from V and 4 from J; bases not matched to a gene: 11. CDR3 length: 16 residues. CDR1 is MGHRA and CDR2 is YSYEKL in the germline V gene. CDR3: CASSLPWRGRADTQYF. For the CDR3, the DNA is TGCGCCAGCAGCCTACCGTGGCGGGGGAGGGCAGATACGCAGTATTTT.

V is TRBV10-3 and J is TRBJ2-7, with TRBD2 as a possible D gene (5 bases). The germline CDR1 and CDR2 sequences are ENHRY and SYGVKD. Trimming removed 2 bases at V and 0 bases at J, with 8 bases between. This CDR3 contains 14 residues. This CDR3 is CAISEGGLSYEQYF. The CDR3 region has the DNA TGTGCCATCAGTGAGGGCGGACTCTCCTACGAGCAGTACTTC.

The chain combines TRBV10-2 with TRBJ1-1, with D uncertain. The CDR3 is made up of 11 amino acids. From germline, CDR1 is WSHSY and CDR2 SAAADI. With 3 bases removed from V and 5 bases from J, the gap between germline ends came to 4 bases. The CDR3 protein is CASSDGTEAFF. The DNA for the CDR3 is TGCGCCAGCAGTGACGGTACTGAAGCTTTCTTT.

V usage is TRBV6-2 or TRBV6-3 and J usage is TRBJ2-5; no reliable D call. Trimming pared 3 bases from V and 0 bases from J, leaving 17 bases between. This CDR3 has 17 amino acids. From germline, CDR1 is MNHEY and CDR2 SVGEGT. In DNA, the CDR3 is TGTGCCAGCAGTTATAAGGTCCCGCAGAGGTACCAAGAGACCCAGTACTTC. Its translation: CASSYKVPQRYQETQYF.

V is TRBV5-5 and J is TRBJ1-5, with 7 bases identical to TRBD1. Germline V gene sequence: CDR1 SGHKS, CDR2 YYEKEE (reference sequence). V lost 3 bases to trimming and J lost 0 bases; unmatched junction nucleotides: 3. The CDR3 is 15 amino acids. CDR3 DNA: TGTGCCAGCAGCTCCGGGACAGCTAGCAATCAGCCCCAGCATTTT. It specifies CASSSGTASNQPQHF.

The chain has TRBV5-6 and TRBJ1-5; 8 nucleotides agree with TRBD1. Germline V gene data show CDR1 as SGHDT and CDR2 as YYEEEE. J gave up 4 bases and V 1 base, and 4 bases lay outside the gene matches. CDR3 length: 15 amino acids. CDR3: CASSLSQGANQPQHF. The CDR3 coding sequence is TGTGCCAGCAGCTTGAGCCAGGGGGCGAATCAGCCCCAGCATTTT.

The J gene is TRBJ1-6, the V gene TRBV14; 8 bases are a match to TRBD1. The CDR3 is made up of 17 amino acids. The ends lost 4 bases at V and 10 bases at J; junction bases unmatched: 15. Per germline, CDR1 SGHDN and CDR2 FVKESK. The CDR3 bases are TGTGCCAGCAGCCCCCGGACAGGGTGGCCTAGGGGGTCACCCCTCCACTTT. It yields the protein CASSPRTGWPRGSPLHF.

This clone was detected once. The chain links TRBV2 to TRBJ1-5; D possibly corresponds to TRBD1 (6 bases). With 4 bases removed from V and 0 bases from J, the gap between germline ends came to 10 bases. CDR3 length equals 15 residues. Germline V lookup: CDR1 SNHLY, CDR2 FYNNEI. CDR3 DNA sequence: TGTGCCAGCAGTGCGGGGGGGCCTAGCAATCAGCCCCAGCATTTT. Residues: CASSAGGPSNQPQHF.

As regards this clone: This sequence may be a read error, since a much larger clone differs from it by one base. This chain joins TRBV7-2 and TRBJ1-2, with TRBD1 matching over 9 bases. From germline, CDR1 is SGHTA and CDR2 FQGNSA. V lost 5 bases, J lost 5 bases, and 0 bases stayed unmatched. The CDR3 contains 12 residues. The CDR3 DNA follows: TGTGCCAGCAGCGGACAGGGGTATGGCTACACCTTC. Its protein product is CASSGQGYGYTF.

The chain carries TRBV29-1 and TRBJ1-5; TRBD1 might be the D (5 bases). Trimming removed 4 bases from V and 0 bases from J, with 13 bases in between. The germline V gene encodes CDR1 SQVTM and CDR2 ANQGSEA. CDR3 length equals 15 residues. For the CDR3, the DNA is TGCAGCGTTGGCAGGGATCCTTCTAGCAATCAGCCCCAGCATTTT. It codes for CSVGRDPSSNQPQHF.

This chain connects TRBV19 to TRBJ1-2; 8 bases are shared with TRBD1. This CDR3 contains 16 residues. Germline trimming cut 7 bases from V and 4 bases from J; bases unmatched to any gene: 14. Per germline, CDR1 LNHDA and CDR2 SQIVND (reference sequence). The CDR3 protein is CASNSVTGDFSYGYTF. The CDR3 DNA reads as TGTGCCAGTAACTCTGTGACAGGGGATTTTTCCTATGGCTACACCTTC.

The rearrangement uses TRBV29-1 and TRBJ1-1; the D is unclear. Trimming pared 0 bases from V and 7 bases from J, leaving 15 bases between. The CDR3 sequence is 14 residues long. Looked up from germline, CDR1 is SQVTM and CDR2 is ANQGSEA. The CDR3 bases are TGCAGCGTTGAAGACCGTGGGCACCCTAATGAAGCTTTCTTT. It is translated as CSVEDRGHPNEAFF. Looking up the rest from reference TRBV29-1 and TRBJ1-1 gives the full variable domain: SAVISQKPSRDICQRGTSLTIQCQVDSQVTMMFWYRQQPGQSLTLIATANQGSEATYESGFVIDKFPISRPNLTFSTLTVSNMSPEDSSIYLCSVEDRGHPNEAFFGQGTRLTVV.

This clone has a single count. This chain joins TRBV5-6 and TRBJ2-7; D perhaps matches TRBD1 (6 bases). CDR3 length equals 14 residues. Looked up from germline, CDR1 is SGHDT and CDR2 is YYEEEE. Trimming took 4 bases from V and 7 from J, leaving 18 bases between them. CDR3 in DNA: TGTGCCAGCAGCCCATCAGGGGCCTTTGGAGAGCAGTACTTC. It encodes CASSPSGAFGEQYF. Based on the CDR3 plus reference TRBV5-6 and TRBJ2-7, the full variable domain is DAGVTQSPTHLIKTRGQQVTLRCSPKSGHDTVSWYQQALGQGPQFIFQYYEEEERQRGNFPDRFSGHQFPNYSSELNVNALLLGDSALYLCASSPSGAFGEQYFGPGTRLTVT.

The genes are TRBV7-9 and TRBJ1-4; D unclear. Trimming shortened V by 1 base and J by 5 bases, and 11 bases separated the two germline ends. CDR1 is SEHNR, CDR2 FQNEAQ, per germline (reference sequence). This CDR3 has 15 residues. CDR3: CASSLGVMLNEKLFF. The CDR3 region has the DNA TGTGCCAGCAGCTTAGGTGTCATGCTAAATGAAAAACTGTTTTTT.

The chain carries TRBV6-1 and TRBJ1-6, with D tentatively TRBD1 (6 bases). Germline CDR1 MNHNS, CDR2 SASEGT. With 4 bases removed from V and 0 bases from J, the gap between germline ends came to 10 bases. The CDR3 extends over 16 amino acids. The CDR3 region has the DNA TGTGCCAGCAGTGGGGACACCTACTCCTATAATTCACCCCTCCACTTT. Residues: CASSGDTYSYNSPLHF.

The chain links TRBV2 to TRBJ1-2; TRBD1 agrees at 9 bases. The germline CDR1 and CDR2 sequences are SNHLY and FYNNEI. Unmatched junction bases numbered 10, after V lost 8 bases and J lost 6 bases. The CDR3 length is 14 residues. CDR3 nucleotides: TGTGCCAGCGAAGGACAGGGGAAGGTAAATGGCTACACCTTC. The encoded protein is CASEGQGKVNGYTF.

This clone was seen a single time. The rearrangement joins TRBV9 to TRBJ2-3; TRBD2 aligns across 8 bases. The CDR3 contains 14 residues. Trimming took 4 bases from V and 1 from J; bases not matched to a gene: 2. Germline V lookup: CDR1 SGDLS, CDR2 YYNGEE. The CDR3 DNA reads as TGTGCCAGCAGCCCCGGGGGGGGCACAGATACGCAGTATTTT. Its protein product is CASSPGGGTDTQYF.